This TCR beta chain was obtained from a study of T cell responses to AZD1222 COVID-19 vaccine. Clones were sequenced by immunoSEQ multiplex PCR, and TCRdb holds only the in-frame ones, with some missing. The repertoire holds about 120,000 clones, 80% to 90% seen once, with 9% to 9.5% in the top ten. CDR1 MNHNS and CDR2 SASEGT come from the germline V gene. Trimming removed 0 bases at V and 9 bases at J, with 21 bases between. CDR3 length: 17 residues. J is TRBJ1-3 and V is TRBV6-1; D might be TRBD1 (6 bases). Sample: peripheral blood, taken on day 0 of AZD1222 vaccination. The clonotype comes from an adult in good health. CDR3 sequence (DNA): TGTGCCAGCAGTGAAGCGCGGTACAGGGACGTAGGGAGCACCATATATTTT. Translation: CASSEARYRDVGSTIYF.